This TCR beta chain was documented in a study of spatial heterogeneity in lung cancer. Study overall: Alpha-chain detections were consistently fewer than beta-chain detections among the sequences.

Using its own MiXCR run on the 5' RACE reads, TCRdb lists one record per CDR3 protein. The data contain 17,000 or so distinct CDR3 sequences, around 21% of them singletons. The CDR3 sequence is 14 residues long. The germline gives CDR1 MNHNY, CDR2 SVGAGI (reference sequence). V dropped 4 bases and J dropped 6 bases, with 13 bases sitting between them. The sample holds many counts of this clonotype. Its antigen is unknown. Time point of the sample: sample taken at primary tumor resection. Sequencing of whole RNA from tumor, nontumor lung or frozen PBMC involved no sorting. Donors were some 72 untreated early-stage non-small cell lung cancer patients. Study-level points and caveats: In blood, ubiquitous expanded tumor TCRs appeared more at resection than follow-up.

V gene TRBV6-6 combines with J gene TRBJ2-4, with D possibly being TRBD1 or TRBD2 (5 bases each). This clonotype was sampled from a female donor with early-stage non-small cell lung cancer. The source was PBMCs, collected at surgery. CDR3 bases: TGTGCCAGCAGTTCGGGACGGTGGGGAAACATTCAGTACTTC. This gives the protein CASSSGRWGNIQYF.